One and the same sample provided the 23 T cell receptor beta chains below, sequenced in a study of cytomegalovirus exposure and HLA in healthy donors. Data came from immunoSEQ multiplex PCR; TCRdb stores just in-frame clones and leaves some out. The sample contains more than 200,000 clones, 90% of which appear only once. Input material: PBMCs. These receptors came from a woman aged 30 to 39 in good health and CMV-seronegative.

This chain links TRBV12-5 with TRBJ1-1; D gene uncertain. CDR3 length: 14 amino acids. Germline V CDR1 and CDR2: LGHNT, FRNRAP. The V gene lost 4 bases and the J gene lost 7 bases, with 16 bases spanning the gap. The CDR3 is CASGSTPVEDEAFF. DNA of the CDR3: TGTGCTAGTGGTTCGACCCCAGTAGAGGATGAAGCTTTCTTT.

V gene TRBV9 combines with J gene TRBJ2-7; 7 nucleotides align to TRBD2. Germline CDR1 reads SGDLS; CDR2 reads YYNGEE. J lost 5 bases, V lost 0 bases, and 11 bases had no gene match. This CDR3 spans 16 amino acids. CDR3 amino acids: CASSVGQSGKSHEQYF. The CDR3 DNA sequence: TGTGCCAGCAGCGTAGGACAAAGCGGGAAAAGCCACGAGCAGTACTTC.

This chain links TRBV6-5 with TRBJ2-3, with 8 bases aligning to TRBD2. J was trimmed by 0 bases and V by 3 bases; bases with no gene match: 5. CDR1 is MNHEY, CDR2 SVGAGI, per germline. This CDR3 has 16 residues. The CDR3 loop is CASSYGERESTDTQYF. CDR3 coding DNA: TGTGCCAGCAGTTATGGGGAGCGGGAGAGCACAGATACGCAGTATTTT.

This chain connects TRBV28 to TRBJ2-7, with D possibly matching TRBD2 (6 bases). This CDR3 is built from 15 residues. The V end was cut by 8 bases, the J end by 5 bases, with 22 bases between. Germline loops: CDR1 MDHEN, CDR2 SYDVKM. CDR3 bases: TGTGCCAGCGACCGAACACTGGGGGGAGTAGACGAGCAGTACTTC. Translation gives CASDRTLGGVDEQYF. The variable domain in full, with the rest retrieved from reference TRBV28 and TRBJ2-7, is DVKVTQSSRYLVKRTGEKVFLECVQDMDHENMFWYRQDPGLGLRLIYFSYDVKMKEKGDIPEGYSVSREKKERFSLILESASTNQTSMYLCASDRTLGGVDEQYFGPGTRLTVT.

The genes are TRBV28 and TRBJ1-1; D gene ambiguous. V lost 5 bases to trimming and J lost 4 bases, with 17 bases between them. In germline, CDR1 is MDHEN, CDR2 SYDVKM. The CDR3 consists of 15 residues. CDR3 sequence (DNA): TGTGCCAGCAGTATACCACTGGGGAGGGCCACTGAAGCTTTCTTT. This sequence encodes CASSIPLGRATEAFF.

The CDR3 region has the DNA TGTGCCAGCAGCCAAGATGAGCGGTTGGTGGAGACCCAGTACTTC. Amino acids: CASSQDERLVETQYF. The V and J genes are TRBV4-2 and TRBJ2-5, with a weak D call TRBD2 (5 bases). The germline gives CDR1 LGHNA, CDR2 YNFKEQ. The CDR3 has 15 residues. The germline V and J ends were trimmed by 0 bases and 5 bases, with 13 bases remaining between them.

The CDR3 DNA reads as TGTGCCACCAGCAACCGGCAGGGGCAGCCTGGAAACACCATATATTTT. This codes for CATSNRQGQPGNTIYF. The chain carries TRBV15 and TRBJ1-3, with D possibly TRBD1 on 6 matching bases. Germline V gene lookup returns CDR1 LNHNV and CDR2 YYDKDF (reference sequence). The CDR3 sequence is 16 residues long. Trimming left V 4 bases short and J 2 bases short, with 15 bases between.

V gene TRBV30 combines with J gene TRBJ2-7; D gene unclear. This CDR3 comprises 12 residues. From germline, CDR1 is GTSNPN and CDR2 SVGIG (reference sequence). With 4 bases removed from V and 5 bases from J, the gap between germline ends came to 12 bases. In nucleotides, the CDR3 is TGTGCCTGGAATATTCTATCCCACGAGCAGTACTTC. Protein sequence: CAWNILSHEQYF. Full variable domain (rest looked up from reference TRBV30 and TRBJ2-7): SQTIHQWPATLVQPVGSPLSLECTVEGTSNPNLYWYRQAAGRGLQLLFYSVGIGQISSEVPQNLSASRPQDRQFILSSKKLLLSDSGFYLCAWNILSHEQYFGPGTRLTVT.

The gene calls are TRBV7-9 and TRBJ2-3; D may match TRBD1 or TRBD2 (5 bases each). This CDR3 has 14 residues. The V end lost 9 bases, the J end lost 1 base, and 14 bases lay between the germline ends. In germline, CDR1 is SEHNR, CDR2 FQNEAQ (reference sequence). CDR3 sequence: CASRMGERTDTQYF. In DNA form, the CDR3 reads TGTGCCAGTCGAATGGGGGAACGCACAGATACGCAGTATTTT.

This sequence joins TRBV4-1 and TRBJ1-1; no definite D call. Germline-derived CDR1 and CDR2 are MGHRA and YSYEKL. V lost 0 bases to trimming and J lost 8 bases, with 7 bases between them. The CDR3 has 12 amino acids. CDR3 sequence (DNA): TGCGCCAGCAGCCAAGATAGTGGAGAAGCTTTCTTT. Protein product: CASSQDSGEAFF.

A single count supports this clone. V usage is TRBV15 and J usage is TRBJ2-1; 8 bases line up with TRBD2. Germline V gene sequence: CDR1 LNHNV, CDR2 YYDKDF (reference sequence). This CDR3 has 16 residues. V trimming: 2 bases; J trimming: 7 bases; junction bases outside the gene matches: 10. The DNA for the CDR3 is TGTGCCACCAGCAGACGAGCGGGGGTCCCGGGGAATGAGCAGTTCTTC. The encoded protein is CATSRRAGVPGNEQFF.

V gene TRBV5-4 combines with J gene TRBJ2-7, with TRBD2 as a possible D gene (6 bases). Germline CDR1 SGHNT, CDR2 YYREEE (reference sequence). Trimming shortened V by 4 bases and J by 3 bases, and 20 bases separated the two germline ends. CDR3 size: 16 residues. CDR3 coding DNA: TGTGCCAGCAGCACCCTGGGCTACGGGAGCTTCTACGAGCAGTACTTC. Translating it yields CASSTLGYGSFYEQYF.

The chain employs TRBV9 and TRBJ2-1; 9 bases fit TRBD1. J lost 13 bases, V lost 1 base, and 6 bases had no gene match. This CDR3 comprises 13 residues. The germline CDR1 and CDR2 sequences are SGDLS and YYNGEE. The CDR3 protein is CASSVLEGQGQFF. The CDR3 DNA reads TGTGCCAGCAGCGTACTGGAGGGACAGGGTCAGTTCTTC.

The chain couples TRBV9 to TRBJ1-2; 7 bases fit TRBD1. Per the germline V gene, CDR1 is SGDLS and CDR2 is YYNGEE. The CDR3 loop spans 17 amino acids. J was trimmed by 8 bases and V by 3 bases; bases with no gene match: 19. The CDR3 coding sequence is TGTGCCAGCAGCGGTCACAGGGGCTCCCAGCTTGTGGGGGGCTACACCTTC. It translates to CASSGHRGSQLVGGYTF.

The V and J genes are TRBV27 and TRBJ2-3; D possibly matches TRBD1 or TRBD2 (5 bases each). V lost 3 bases, J lost 0 bases, and 10 bases lay in between. In germline, CDR1 is MNHEY, CDR2 SMNVEV (reference sequence). The CDR3 has 15 amino acids. The CDR3 nucleotides are TGTGCCAGCAGTTTCCTGGGACCAAGCACAGATACGCAGTATTTT. It yields the protein CASSFLGPSTDTQYF.

This chain connects TRBV15 to TRBJ2-7; D is unclear. Trimming took off 0 bases at V and 7 bases at J, with 10 bases between the two ends. From germline, CDR1 is LNHNV and CDR2 YYDKDF (reference sequence). The CDR3 extends over 13 amino acids. The CDR3 coding sequence is TGTGCCACCAGCAGAGATCTCCAGACTGAGCAGTACTTC. Amino acid sequence: CATSRDLQTEQYF. Based on the CDR3 plus reference TRBV15 and TRBJ2-7, the full variable domain is DAMVIQNPRYQVTQFGKPVTLSCSQTLNHNVMYWYQQKSSQAPKLLFHYYDKDFNNEADTPDNFQSRRPNTSFCFLDIRSPGLGDTAMYLCATSRDLQTEQYFGPGTRLTVT.

The chain combines TRBV6-6 with TRBJ2-5, with 7 positions matching TRBD1. Germline V gene data show CDR1 as MNHNY and CDR2 as SVGAGI (reference sequence). V shed 6 bases and J 5 bases; nucleotides not matched to a gene: 3. The CDR3 sequence is 12 residues long. The CDR3 protein is CASRGTAETQYF. The CDR3 region has the DNA TGTGCCAGCAGAGGGACAGCGGAGACCCAGTACTTC.

The chain is built from TRBV9 and TRBJ2-4, with TRBD2 as a possible D gene (6 bases). The V gene's germline CDR1 is SGDLS and CDR2 YYNGEE. The CDR3 runs 14 residues. V was clipped by 2 bases and J by 11 bases, with 17 bases between them. The CDR3: CASSVNGASVVQYF. CDR3 nucleotide sequence: TGTGCCAGCAGCGTCAATGGGGCTAGCGTCGTTCAGTACTTC. The variable domain in full, completed from reference TRBV9 and TRBJ2-4, reads DSGVTQTPKHLITATGQRVTLRCSPRSGDLSVYWYQQSLDQGLQFLIQYYNGEERAKGNILERFSAQQFPDLHSELNLSSLELGDSALYFCASSVNGASVVQYFGAGTRLSVL.

Comment on this clone: Different DNA sequences within this sample yield the same CDR3. This rearrangement joins TRBV29-1 to TRBJ2-2, with no clear D. The V end lost 6 bases, the J end lost 1 base, and 6 bases lay between the germline ends. The CDR3 sequence is 12 residues long. Germline-derived CDR1 and CDR2 are SQVTM and ANQGSEA. CDR3: CSVAGNTGELFF. The CDR3, as DNA: TGCAGCGTAGCCGGGAACACCGGGGAGCTGTTTTTT.

V usage is TRBV14 and J usage is TRBJ2-7; D gene ambiguous. The CDR3 runs 13 residues. V lost 4 bases to trimming and J lost 3 bases, with 10 bases between them. CDR1 SGHDN and CDR2 FVKESK come from the germline V gene. The CDR3 here is CASSRERNYEQYF. For the CDR3, the DNA is TGTGCCAGCAGCCGAGAAAGAAACTACGAGCAGTACTTC. The full variable domain, with the rest looked up from reference TRBV14 and TRBJ2-7, is EAGVTQFPSHSVIEKGQTVTLRCDPISGHDNLYWYRRVMGKEIKFLLHFVKESKQDESGMPNNRFLAERTGGTYSTLKVQPAELEDSGVYFCASSRERNYEQYFGPGTRLTVT.

The chain has TRBV4-3 and TRBJ2-2, with 9 bases lining up with TRBD2. The CDR3 spans 16 residues. J was trimmed by 6 bases and V by 0 bases; bases with no gene match: 5. CDR1 and CDR2 from the germline V gene are LGHNA and YSLEER. The chain's CDR3 is CASSQDPAGGAGELFF. The CDR3 nucleotides are TGCGCCAGCAGCCAAGATCCAGCGGGAGGCGCCGGGGAGCTGTTTTTT.

This chain links TRBV29-1 with TRBJ2-7; D is perhaps TRBD1 (6 bases). Germline V gene lookup returns CDR1 SQVTM and CDR2 ANQGSEA. The length of the CDR3 is 12 residues. Trimming took 6 bases from V and 5 from J, leaving 14 bases between them. The CDR3 loop reads CSVQQGRNEQYF. CDR3 DNA: TGCAGCGTCCAACAGGGTCGTAACGAGCAGTACTTC.

The chain couples TRBV2 to TRBJ2-5; D ambiguous. The CDR3 has 16 residues. V was cut by 3 bases and J by 3 bases, with 17 bases left in between. Germline V CDR1 and CDR2: SNHLY, FYNNEI. In nucleotides, the CDR3 is TGTGCCAGCAGTGACTACTGGTGGTCTGTGGAAGAGACCCAGTACTTC. Its protein is CASSDYWWSVEETQYF.